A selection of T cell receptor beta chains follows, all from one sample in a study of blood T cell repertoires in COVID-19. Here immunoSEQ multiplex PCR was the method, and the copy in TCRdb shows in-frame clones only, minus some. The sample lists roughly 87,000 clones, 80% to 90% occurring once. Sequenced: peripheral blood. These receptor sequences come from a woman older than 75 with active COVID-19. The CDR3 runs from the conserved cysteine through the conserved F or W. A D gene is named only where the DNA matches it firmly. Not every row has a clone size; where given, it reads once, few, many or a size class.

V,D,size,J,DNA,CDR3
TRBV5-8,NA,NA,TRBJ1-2,TGTGCCAGCAGCTTTGGGAGCTATGGCTACACCTTC,CASSFGSYGYTF
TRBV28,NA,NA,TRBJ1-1,TGTGCCAGCAGTTTATCTCTCCGGGGGGACACTGAAGCTTTCTTT,CASSLSLRGDTEAFF
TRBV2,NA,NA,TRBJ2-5,TGTGCCAGCGGCGAGGGCCCCGGGGAGACCCAGTACTTC,CASGEGPGETQYF
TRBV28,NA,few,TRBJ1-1,TGTGCCAGCAGGCTCGGAGGGAGAACCACTGAAGCTTTCTTT,CASRLGGRTTEAFF
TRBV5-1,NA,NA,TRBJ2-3,TGCGCCAGCAGCCTTAGCGGACGCACAGATACGCAGTATTTT,CASSLSGRTDTQYF
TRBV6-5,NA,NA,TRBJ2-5,TGTGCCAGCACCAGGGTCGCTCATACCCAAGAGACCCAGTACTTC,CASTRVAHTQETQYF
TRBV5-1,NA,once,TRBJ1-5,TGCGCCAGCAGCTCAGACAGTTTCAATCAGCCCCAGCATTTT,CASSSDSFNQPQHF
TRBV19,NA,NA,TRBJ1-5,TGTGCCACACTGAAAAGCTTCGGGTACACTAATCAGCCCCAGCATTTT,CATLKSFGYTNQPQHF
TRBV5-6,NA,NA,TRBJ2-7,TGTGCCAGCAGTCCCGGGGACACCTTTCACGAGCAGTACTTC,CASSPGDTFHEQYF
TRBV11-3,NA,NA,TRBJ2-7,TGTGCCAGCAGCTTAGGACGGGAGCCTTCCTACGAGCAGTACTTC,CASSLGREPSYEQYF
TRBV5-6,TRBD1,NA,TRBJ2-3,TGTGCCAGCAGCAGGGGACAGTCCACAGATACGCAGTATTTT,CASSRGQSTDTQYF
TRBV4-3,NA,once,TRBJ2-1,TGCGCCAGCAGCCAAGATAAGGGCGGGATCTCCTACAATGAGCAGTTCTTC,CASSQDKGGISYNEQFF
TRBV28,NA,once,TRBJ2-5,TGTGCCAGCAGTTTTTTACAGGCTGGGGCCCGAGAGACCCAGTACTTC,CASSFLQAGARETQYF
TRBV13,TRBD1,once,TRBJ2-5,TGTGCCAGCAGCCTACAGGGGGAAACAAAGACCCAGTACTTC,CASSLQGETKTQYF
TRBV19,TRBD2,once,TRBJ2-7,TGTGCCAGTAGCTTAACACTAGCGGGACCCTACGAGCAGTACTTC,CASSLTLAGPYEQYF
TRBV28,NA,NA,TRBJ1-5,TGTGCCAGCAGTTTTATAAGACTTCAGCCCCAGCATTTT,CASSFIRLQPQHF
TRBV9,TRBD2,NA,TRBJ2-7,TGTGCCAGCAGCGTAGGGTCGGGACTAGCCACGTACGAGCAGTACTTC,CASSVGSGLATYEQYF
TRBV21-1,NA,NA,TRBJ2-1,TGTGCCAGCACCCAACCCCCAGGGAATGCCTACAATGAGCAGTTCTTC,CASTQPPGNAYNEQFF
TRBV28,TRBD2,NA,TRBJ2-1,TGTGCCAGCAGTCTAGCGGGAAATGACAATGAGCAGTTCTTC,CASSLAGNDNEQFF
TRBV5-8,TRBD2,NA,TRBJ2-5,TGTGCCAGCAGCTCGGGACTAGCGCTACAAGAGACCCAGTACTTC,CASSSGLALQETQYF
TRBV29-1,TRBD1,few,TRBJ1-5,TGCAGCGTTGGACAGGGCTTAGAGCCCCAGCATTTT,CSVGQGLEPQHF
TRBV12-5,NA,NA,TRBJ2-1,TGTGCTAGTGGTTTGGTAGTGGGGGGATACAATGAGCAGTTCTTC,CASGLVVGGYNEQFF
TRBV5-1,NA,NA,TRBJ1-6,TGCGCCAGCAGCTTTTGGACAGATTATAATTCACCCCTCCACTTT,CASSFWTDYNSPLHF
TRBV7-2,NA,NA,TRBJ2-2,TGTGCCAGCAGCTTAGGGGGGGTCACCGGGGAGCTGTTTTTT,CASSLGGVTGELFF
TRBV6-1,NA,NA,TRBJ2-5,TGTGCCAGCAGTGAAGATTGGCAGGTCTGGGAGACCCAGTACTTC,CASSEDWQVWETQYF
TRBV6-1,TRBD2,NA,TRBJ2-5,TGTGCCAGCAGTGAAGGCCTTCGACTAGCGGGATTCCAAGAGACCCAGTACTTC,CASSEGLRLAGFQETQYF
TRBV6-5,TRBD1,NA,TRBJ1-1,TGTGCCAGCAGTTACGGGCCAGGGGGGAACACTGAAGCTTTCTTT,CASSYGPGGNTEAFF
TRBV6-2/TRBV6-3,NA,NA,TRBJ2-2,TGTGCCAGCAGTTTTGGGCTTCCCCCCGGGGAGCTGTTTTTT,CASSFGLPPGELFF
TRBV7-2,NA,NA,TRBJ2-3,TGTGCCAGCAGCTTAAAGCCGGGACACATTTCAGATACGCAGTATTTT,CASSLKPGHISDTQYF
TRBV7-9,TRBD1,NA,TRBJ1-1,TGTGCCAGCAGCTTAGGTCTAGGGGGCGCAGCTTTCTTT,CASSLGLGGAAFF
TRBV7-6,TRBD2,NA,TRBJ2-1,TGTGCCAGCAGCTTATTTGGACTAGGGAACAATGAGCAGTTCTTC,CASSLFGLGNNEQFF
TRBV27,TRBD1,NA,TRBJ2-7,TGTGCCAGCAGTACCCCCGGGACAGGGGGGTGGGAGCAGTACTTC,CASSTPGTGGWEQYF
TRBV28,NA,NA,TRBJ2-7,TGTGCCAGCAGTTCCCCCAGGGCCCCCGACAGGAACGAGCAGTACTTC,CASSSPRAPDRNEQYF
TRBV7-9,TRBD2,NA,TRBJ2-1,TGTGCCAGCAGCTTAGTCCTAGCGGGAGTATCGAATGAGCAGTTCTTC,CASSLVLAGVSNEQFF
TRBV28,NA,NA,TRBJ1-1,TGTGCCAGCAGTTTTGGGGGGATGAACACTGAAGCTTTCTTT,CASSFGGMNTEAFF
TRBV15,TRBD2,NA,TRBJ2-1,TGTGCCACCTCTACTTGGGGAGGGCCGATAGGCAATGAGCAGTTCTTC,CATSTWGGPIGNEQFF
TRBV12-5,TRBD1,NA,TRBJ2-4,TGTGCTAGTGGTTTGGACACAGGGGGGCTAGCCAAAAACATTCAGTACTTC,CASGLDTGGLAKNIQYF
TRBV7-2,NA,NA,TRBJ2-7,TGTGCCAGCAGCTTATTCGGAACGAGCGCATTCTCCTACGAGCAGTACTTC,CASSLFGTSAFSYEQYF
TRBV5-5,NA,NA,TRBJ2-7,TGTGCCAGCAGCCACGGGGGCTACGAGCAGTACTTC,CASSHGGYEQYF
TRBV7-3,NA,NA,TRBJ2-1,TGTGCCAGCAGCGCCCAGCAGGCAGGTGAGCAGTTCTTC,CASSAQQAGEQFF
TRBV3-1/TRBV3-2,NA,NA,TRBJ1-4,TGTGCCAGCAGCCAAGAGGGGGGGCGCGGTGAAAAACTGTTTTTT,CASSQEGGRGEKLFF
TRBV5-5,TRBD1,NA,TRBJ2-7,TGTGCCAGCAGCTTCGCGGGACAGGTGACCTACGAGCAGTACTTC,CASSFAGQVTYEQYF
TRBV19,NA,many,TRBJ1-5,TGTGCCAGTAGGCGGACTGCTCATCAGCCCCAGCATTTT,CASRRTAHQPQHF
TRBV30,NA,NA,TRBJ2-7,TGTGCCTGGAGTGATCTAGCATACGAGCAGTACTTC,CAWSDLAYEQYF
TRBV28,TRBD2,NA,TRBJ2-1,TGTGCCAGCACCTTGCTGACTAGCGGGAGTTTGAGTGAGCAGTTCTTC,CASTLLTSGSLSEQFF
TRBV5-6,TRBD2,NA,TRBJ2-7,TGTGCCAGCAGCTTCCACCCAGCGGGAGTATCCTACGAGCAGTACTTC,CASSFHPAGVSYEQYF
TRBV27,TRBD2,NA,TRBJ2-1,TGTGCCAGCAGCCCCCGTAGCTCTAGCGGGAGCAATGAGCAGTTCTTC,CASSPRSSSGSNEQFF
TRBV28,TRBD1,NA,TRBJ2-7,TGTGCCAGCCTAGCCCTCGGGACAGGGCATTACGAGCAGTACTTC,CASLALGTGHYEQYF
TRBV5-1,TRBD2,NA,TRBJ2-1,TGCGCCAGCAGCTGGGGACTAGCTGGGAATGAGCAGTTCTTC,CASSWGLAGNEQFF
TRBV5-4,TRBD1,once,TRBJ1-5,TGTGCCAGCAGCCCGATGGACAGGGGGAGGCGCAATCAGCCCCAGCATTTT,CASSPMDRGRRNQPQHF
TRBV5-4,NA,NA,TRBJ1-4,TGTGCCAGCAGCCCATACACAGGAAAAGGAGAAAAACTGTTTTTT,CASSPYTGKGEKLFF
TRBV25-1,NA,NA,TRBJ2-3,TGTGCCAGCAGTGATAGGGGGTTCACAGATACGCAGTATTTT,CASSDRGFTDTQYF
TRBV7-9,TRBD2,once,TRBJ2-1,TGTGCCAGCAGCGCAGGACTAGCGGGATACAATGAGCAGTTCTTC,CASSAGLAGYNEQFF
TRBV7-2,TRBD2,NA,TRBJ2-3,TGTGCCAGCAGGCCCTTGATGGGACTACCCACAGATACGCAGTATTTT,CASRPLMGLPTDTQYF
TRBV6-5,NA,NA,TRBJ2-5,TGTGCCAGCACCGACAGGTTTTCGGAGACCCAGTACTTC,CASTDRFSETQYF
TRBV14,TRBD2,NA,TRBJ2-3,TGTGCCAGCAGACACCGGGAGGGCCTTTTTAAAAGTACAGATACGCAGTATTTT,CASRHREGLFKSTDTQYF
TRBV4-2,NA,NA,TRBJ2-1,TGTGCCAGCAGCCAAGAGGCCTTATCCTACAATGAGCAGTTCTTC,CASSQEALSYNEQFF
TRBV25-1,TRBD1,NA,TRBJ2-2,TGTGCCAGCAGTGCCCTACAGGGGTCCGGGGAGCTGTTTTTT,CASSALQGSGELFF
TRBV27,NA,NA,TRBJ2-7,TGTGCCAGCAGGGTACTCGGGACTGGCTACGAGCAGTACTTC,CASRVLGTGYEQYF